This T cell receptor beta chain appears in the sequencing data of a study of blood T cell repertoires in COVID-19. Study-level background: Material from acute and convalescent COVID-19 was sourced from the United States, Italy and Spain. Nucleic acid was either cDNA or gDNA, and it came from T cells, B-cell-depleted T cells, or PBMCs.

Germline CDR1 reads SGHRS; CDR2 reads YFSETQ. Losses at the gene ends were 4 bases for V and 4 bases for J; bases not matched to a gene: 13. The CDR3 consists of 16 residues. Per the original methods: The assay estimated nucleated cells by amplifying reference gene primers. Method: immunoSEQ multiplex PCR; TCRdb's copy keeps in-frame clones and lacks some. V, J and clone size are those of that table, while D and trimming were read from the DNA. The sample lists roughly 32,000 clones, 75% seen once, with about 15% in the top ten. The sequenced sample consisted of peripheral blood. J is TRBJ1-2 and V is TRBV5-1; TRBD1 matches 7 bases. This clonotype was sampled from a man older than 75 with active or convalescent COVID-19. CDR3 residues: CASSVTGFVSGYGYTF. CDR3 sequence (DNA): TGCGCCAGCAGCGTGACAGGGTTTGTATCTGGCTATGGCTACACCTTC.